These 28 T cell receptor beta chains were all obtained from the same sample, sequenced in a study of graft-versus-host responses after intestinal transplantation. The antigens these receptors bind are not known. Profiled with immunoSEQ multiplex PCR; TCRdb holds only in-frame clones, not every one. The table has about 59,000 clones, about 94% seen once. The sample in question was unstimulated CD4+ T cells sorted from spleen or lymph node cells, obtained before transplant. These receptors were taken from a human donor who was the organ donor for an intestinal transplant.

J is TRBJ2-5 and V is TRBV11-1, with 9 bases that match TRBD2. CDR1 SGHAT and CDR2 FQDESV come from the germline V gene (reference sequence). V was pared by 2 bases and J by 3 bases, with 7 bases of the junction left unmatched. The CDR3 consists of 16 residues. The CDR3 nucleotides are TGTGCCAGCAGCTTACGGAGGCGGGGGGGGGAAGAGACCCAGTACTTC. Translation gives CASSLRRRGGEETQYF.

To note about this clone: Germline and junction disagree at one end, which may indicate a read error. The chain joins TRBV7-2 to TRBJ2-6, with a tentative D call TRBD1 (5 bases). The V gene's germline CDR1 is SGHTA and CDR2 FQGNSA. The CDR3 totals 14 residues. CDR3 protein: CASSLGFGADVLTF. In DNA form, the CDR3 reads TGTGCCAGCAGCTTAGGGTTTGGGGCCGACGTCCTGACTTTC.

The CDR3 bases are TGTGCCAGCAGCCCGGGGACTCTTTACAATGAGCAGTTCTTC. Protein: CASSPGTLYNEQFF. V usage is TRBV11-3 and J usage is TRBJ2-1; the D gene is possibly TRBD2 (6 bases). With 5 bases removed from V and 4 bases from J, the gap between germline ends came to 12 bases. Germline CDR1 SGHNT, CDR2 YENEEA. The CDR3 length is 14 residues.

The V gene is TRBV18, the J gene TRBJ2-7; D perhaps matches TRBD2 (6 bases). This CDR3 region has 15 residues. Trimming took off 1 base at V and 2 bases at J, with 12 bases between the two ends. CDR1 is KGHSH and CDR2 is LQKENI in the germline V gene. The DNA of the CDR3 is TGTGCCAGCTCACCACTGGGCGGGGAGACCTACGAGCAGTACTTC. Translated: CASSPLGGETYEQYF.

This chain uses TRBV5-1 with TRBJ2-3; D is perhaps TRBD2 (5 bases). Per the germline V gene, CDR1 is SGHRS and CDR2 is YFSETQ. The CDR3 is made up of 16 amino acids. With 2 bases removed from V and 1 base from J, the gap between germline ends came to 14 bases. Here the CDR3 reads CASSLNPGSRTDTQYF. In DNA form, the CDR3 reads TGCGCCAGCAGCTTAAACCCGGGGTCACGCACAGATACGCAGTATTTT.

The chain uses TRBV18 and TRBJ2-7; TRBD2 agrees at 12 bases. The CDR3 spans 16 residues. Trimming cost V 3 bases and J 4 bases; bases outside gene matches: 7. Per germline, CDR1 KGHSH and CDR2 LQKENI. CDR3 bases: TGTGCCAGCTCACCTCTAGCGGGGGGGACGAGGTACGAGCAGTACTTC. Protein sequence: CASSPLAGGTRYEQYF.

V gene TRBV12-5 combines with J gene TRBJ2-7; perhaps TRBD1 as D (6 bases). The length of the CDR3 is 17 residues. Between the trimmed V and J ends, which lost 2 bases and 6 bases, there was a span of 23 bases. Germline V gives CDR1 LGHNT, CDR2 FRNRAP. The CDR3 DNA sequence: TGTGCTAGTGGTTTGATTAGGGGGTTGGGCCCCTTCGGCGAGCAGTACTTC. Translation: CASGLIRGLGPFGEQYF.

This clone was observed once. V gene TRBV7-3 combines with J gene TRBJ1-3; D is possibly TRBD1 (5 bases). V was trimmed by 0 bases and J by 2 bases, leaving 8 bases between them. The germline V gene has CDR1 SGHTA and CDR2 FQGTGA. This CDR3 spans 15 amino acids. Here the CDR3 reads CASSLTGGPGNTIYF. The CDR3, as DNA: TGTGCCAGCAGCTTAACCGGGGGTCCTGGAAACACCATATATTTT.

DNA for the CDR3: TGTGCCAGCAGCCAAGGTTACTACGAGCAGTACTTC. Translation gives CASSQGYYEQYF. The J gene is TRBJ2-7, the V gene TRBV14, with D unclear. The germline gives CDR1 SGHDN, CDR2 FVKESK. V shed 1 base and J shed 3 bases, with 4 bases lying between them. This CDR3 has 12 residues. The full variable domain, completed using reference TRBV14 and TRBJ2-7, is EAGVTQFPSHSVIEKGQTVTLRCDPISGHDNLYWYRRVMGKEIKFLLHFVKESKQDESGMPNNRFLAERTGGTYSTLKVQPAELEDSGVYFCASSQGYYEQYFGPGTRLTVT.

The V gene is TRBV6-1, the J gene TRBJ2-7; perhaps TRBD1 as D (6 bases). This CDR3 region has 14 residues. Trimming took off 3 bases at V and 4 bases at J, with 13 bases between the two ends. Looked up from germline, CDR1 is MNHNS and CDR2 is SASEGT. CDR3 sequence reads: CASSDQGQIYEQYF. The CDR3 region has the DNA TGTGCCAGCAGTGATCAGGGGCAGATTTACGAGCAGTACTTC.

In this sample, this clone turned up once. The CDR3 DNA reads as TGTGCCAGCAGCTTAGCCGCAGTCGGGGTGATGAACACTGAAGCTTTCTTT. Amino acid sequence: CASSLAAVGVMNTEAFF. The rearrangement uses TRBV7-2 and TRBJ1-1; D not resolved. The length of the CDR3 is 17 residues. Germline values: CDR1 SGHTA, CDR2 FQGNSA. Between the trimmed V and J ends, which lost 0 bases and 0 bases, there was a span of 14 bases.

This clone is a singleton in its sample. The V and J genes are TRBV7-2 and TRBJ2-5, with no clear D. The CDR3 totals 14 residues. Germline-derived CDR1 and CDR2 are SGHTA and FQGNSA. With 0 bases removed from V and 1 base from J, the gap between germline ends came to 6 bases. The CDR3 loop reads CASSLARVQETQYF. The CDR3 nucleotides are TGTGCCAGCAGCTTAGCACGCGTCCAAGAGACCCAGTACTTC.

J is TRBJ2-1 and V is TRBV12-5; the D gene is possibly TRBD2 (5 bases). Germline values: CDR1 LGHNT, CDR2 FRNRAP. V lost 3 bases, J lost 9 bases, and 6 bases lay in between. CDR3 length: 11 residues. The CDR3 sequence: CASGFAGEQFF. DNA for the CDR3: TGTGCTAGTGGTTTCGCGGGTGAGCAGTTCTTC.

This clone was picked up one time. The rearrangement joins TRBV5-1 to TRBJ2-7; D not certain. This CDR3 contains 9 residues. Looked up from germline, CDR1 is SGHRS and CDR2 is YFSETQ. Trimming removed 2 bases at V and 9 bases at J, with 3 bases between. DNA of the CDR3: TGCGCCAGCAGCTTCGGGCAGTACTTC. This gives the protein CASSFGQYF.

The chain links TRBV9 to TRBJ1-6; a possible D gene is TRBD1 (6 bases). V was cut by 5 bases and J by 8 bases, with 11 bases left in between. CDR3 length equals 13 residues. CDR1 and CDR2 from the germline V gene are SGDLS and YYNGEE. The CDR3 DNA follows: TGTGCCAGCAGGGGGGGCGCGGATTCACCCCTCCACTTT. Translated, it gives CASRGGADSPLHF. The full variable domain, rest sourced from reference TRBV9 and TRBJ1-6, is DSGVTQTPKHLITATGQRVTLRCSPRSGDLSVYWYQQSLDQGLQFLIQYYNGEERAKGNILERFSAQQFPDLHSELNLSSLELGDSALYFCASRGGADSPLHFGNGTRLTVT.

This clone was detected a few times. This chain links TRBV5-1 with TRBJ2-1, with no clear D. The CDR3 totals 14 residues. CDR1 SGHRS and CDR2 YFSETQ come from the germline V gene. The V end was cut by 0 bases, the J end by 2 bases, with 6 bases between. The CDR3 protein is CASSLAETYNEQFF. In DNA form, the CDR3 reads TGCGCCAGCAGCTTGGCCGAAACCTACAATGAGCAGTTCTTC.

The chain uses TRBV7-3 and TRBJ2-5; D is uncertain. The V gene's germline CDR1 is SGHTA and CDR2 FQGTGA. V was pared by 1 base and J by 3 bases, with 6 bases between. CDR3 length equals 13 residues. CDR3 residues: CASSLIAEETQYF. The CDR3 DNA is TGTGCCAGCAGCTTAATTGCTGAAGAGACCCAGTACTTC. The whole variable domain, remainder taken from reference TRBV7-3 and TRBJ2-5, is GAGVSQTPSNKVTEKGKYVELRCDPISGHTALYWYRQSLGQGPEFLIYFQGTGAADDSGLPNDRFFAVRPEGSVSTLKIQRTERGDSAVYLCASSLIAEETQYFGPGTRLLVL.

The chain has TRBV10-3 and TRBJ1-5; D ambiguous. The CDR3 length is 15 residues. The V and J ends lost 4 bases and 4 bases respectively, with 14 bases between them. In germline, CDR1 is ENHRY, CDR2 SYGVKD. CDR3 sequence (DNA): TGTGCCATCAGTGGCAACGGATCGGGAAATCAGCCCCAGCATTTT. Translated, it gives CAISGNGSGNQPQHF.

The chain combines TRBV4-2 with TRBJ1-3; 7 bases are a match to TRBD1. Trimming took 4 bases from V and 4 from J; bases not matched to a gene: 10. This CDR3 has 16 amino acids. Per the germline V gene, CDR1 is LGHNA and CDR2 is YNFKEQ. DNA of the CDR3: TGTGCCAGCAGCCGCCAGGGGGGGGCGCCAGGAAACACCATATATTTT. It translates to CASSRQGGAPGNTIYF.

This clone was seen once. This chain uses TRBV7-2 with TRBJ2-3, with TRBD2 matching over 8 bases. Germline CDR1 SGHTA, CDR2 FQGNSA. The V gene end was trimmed by 3 bases and the J gene end by 6 bases; junction bases not matched to a gene: 8. This CDR3 comprises 15 residues. The CDR3 DNA reads TGTGCCAGCAGCTTGGGCGGGGGGCCCCCGGATACGCAGTATTTT. It codes for CASSLGGGPPDTQYF.

Regarding this clone: A read error may produce the germline difference seen at one junction end. The chain joins TRBV5-1 to TRBJ1-2; D gene ambiguous. The CDR3 totals 16 residues. Germline values: CDR1 SGHRS, CDR2 YFSETQ. The CDR3 is CASSLIPGRRHYDYTF. The CDR3 coding sequence is TGCGCCAGCAGCTTGATCCCGGGGAGGCGGCACTATGACTACACCTTC.

This clone was seen a handful of times. The V call is TRBV5-4, the J call TRBJ2-7; D is uncertain. The V gene's germline CDR1 is SGHNT and CDR2 YYREEE (reference sequence). CDR3 length: 14 amino acids. V was trimmed by 3 bases and J by 0 bases, leaving 10 bases between them. The chain's CDR3 is CASSSHYSSYEQYF. In DNA form, the CDR3 reads TGTGCCAGCAGCTCCCACTATTCCTCCTACGAGCAGTACTTC. Filled out from reference TRBV5-4 and TRBJ2-7, the complete variable domain reads ETGVTQSPTHLIKTRGQQVTLRCSSQSGHNTVSWYQQALGQGPQFIFQYYREEENGRGNFPPRFSGLQFPNYSSELNVNALELDDSALYLCASSSHYSSYEQYFGPGTRLTVT.

The V call is TRBV18, the J call TRBJ2-7; no clear D. The CDR3 extends over 14 amino acids. Looked up from germline, CDR1 is KGHSH and CDR2 is LQKENI. V shed 6 bases and J shed 5 bases, with 17 bases lying between them. The CDR3 sequence is CASSLKVAPDEQYF. CDR3 coding DNA: TGTGCCAGCTCGTTAAAGGTCGCTCCGGACGAGCAGTACTTC.

The rearrangement joins TRBV18 to TRBJ2-5; D gene uncertain. This CDR3 contains 15 residues. In germline, CDR1 is KGHSH, CDR2 LQKENI. Between the trimmed V and J ends, which lost 0 bases and 1 base, there was a span of 9 bases. Here the CDR3 reads CASSPPPAAQETQYF. The DNA of the CDR3 is TGTGCCAGCTCACCACCGCCGGCAGCCCAAGAGACCCAGTACTTC.

The rearrangement joins TRBV2 to TRBJ2-7, with a weak D call TRBD2 (5 bases). CDR3 length: 15 residues. With 7 bases removed from V and 2 bases from J, the gap between germline ends came to 18 bases. Germline CDR1 reads SNHLY; CDR2 reads FYNNEI. The CDR3 region has the DNA TGTGCCAGCAATAAGGTACGGGATCCCACCTACGAGCAGTACTTC. Protein sequence: CASNKVRDPTYEQYF.

The chain carries TRBV5-1 and TRBJ2-3; 12 nucleotides line up with TRBD2. The CDR3 has 14 residues. Germline-derived CDR1 and CDR2 are SGHRS and YFSETQ. V shed 3 bases, J shed 6 bases, and the junction held 2 bases outside the gene matches. As DNA, the CDR3 is TGCGCCAGCAGCTCTAGCGGGGGGGCCGATACGCAGTATTTT. This sequence encodes CASSSSGGADTQYF. Based on the CDR3 plus reference TRBV5-1 and TRBJ2-3, the full variable domain is KAGVTQTPRYLIKTRGQQVTLSCSPISGHRSVSWYQQTPGQGLQFLFEYFSETQRNKGNFPGRFSGRQFSNSRSEMNVSTLELGDSALYLCASSSSGGADTQYFGPGTRLTVL.

As concerns this clone: The germline gene is not matched at one end of the junction; a read error may be the cause. The J gene is TRBJ2-3, the V gene TRBV7-3, with a tentative D call TRBD1 (5 bases). CDR1 and CDR2 (germline): SGHTA, FQGTGA. This CDR3 is built from 12 residues. CDR3 in amino acids: CASSHGTGTQYF. DNA of the CDR3: TGTGCCAGCAGCCATGGCACAGGTACGCAGTATTTT.

V and J are TRBV7-3 and TRBJ1-4; D is unclear. CDR3 length: 15 amino acids. V lost 2 bases, J lost 9 bases, and 16 bases lay in between. Per the germline V gene, CDR1 is SGHTA and CDR2 is FQGTGA. CDR3 sequence (DNA): TGTGCCAGCAGCTTATTGACCAACCCGGTGAAAAAACTGTTTTTT. As protein: CASSLLTNPVKKLFF.